These T cell receptor beta chains were read from a single sample in a study of T cell responses to AZD1222 COVID-19 vaccine. TCRdb's copy holds only in-frame clones and misses some; the assay was immunoSEQ multiplex PCR. The sample records 92,000 or so clones, about 89% being singletons. The sequencing used peripheral blood, collected on day 0 of AZD1222 vaccination. The source is an adult in good health. The CDR3 runs from the conserved cysteine through the conserved F or W. A D gene is named only where the DNA matches it firmly. Clone size, where shown, is once, few, many, or a class for clones that have expanded.

>NA|NA|TRBJ1-5|TRBV12-3/TRBV12-4
TGTGCCAGCAGTTTGGCCGGGGGGGGCACCCAGCATTTT
CASSLAGGGTQHF
>NA|once|TRBJ1-1|TRBV14
TGTGCCAGCAGCCAAGACATCAGGGCATTAGGAAACACTGAAGCTTTCTTT
CASSQDIRALGNTEAFF
>NA|NA|TRBJ2-5|TRBV6-2/TRBV6-3
TGTGCCAGCAGTTACTCACGCGAAGGCCAGTACTTC
CASSYSREGQYF
>NA|NA|TRBJ2-7|TRBV13
TGTGCCAGCAGCCTGAGGGGGGGCGAGCAGTACTTC
CASSLRGGEQYF
>NA|NA|TRBJ1-2|TRBV19
TGTGCCAGTAGTATCAAAGGGCCCAACTATGGCTACACCTTC
CASSIKGPNYGYTF
>NA|NA|TRBJ1-1|TRBV19
TGTGCCAGTAGTATAGGGGGGGAAGCTTTCTTT
CASSIGGEAFF
>NA|NA|TRBJ1-5|TRBV18
TGTGCCAGCTCACCGAGCACAGCCAGCAATCAGCCCCAGCATTTT
CASSPSTASNQPQHF
>NA|NA|TRBJ1-1|TRBV6-4
TGTGCCAGCAGTGCCGAGATGAACACTGAAGCTTTCTTT
CASSAEMNTEAFF
>NA|NA|TRBJ1-5|TRBV5-1
TGCGCCAGCAGCTTTGGGGGGGGACGTGATCAGCCCCAGCATTTT
CASSFGGGRDQPQHF
>NA|NA|TRBJ1-6|TRBV3-1/TRBV3-2
TGTGCCAGCAGCCAAGGGGGTTGGGCTGGGAATTCACCCCTCCACTTT
CASSQGGWAGNSPLHF
>TRBD2|NA|TRBJ2-5|TRBV7-6
TGTGCCAGCAGCTTAGCTAGCGGGGTCCTCCAAGACGCCCAGTACTTC
CASSLASGVLQDAQYF
>NA|NA|TRBJ2-2|TRBV6-1
TGTGCCAGCAGTGAACTGGTTCGTGGGGACGGGGAGCTGTTTTTT
CASSELVRGDGELFF
>NA|NA|TRBJ1-2|TRBV3-1/TRBV3-2
TGTGCCAGCAGCCAAGGTTCCGCCAGGAACTATGGCTACACCTTC
CASSQGSARNYGYTF
>NA|once|TRBJ2-1|TRBV7-3
TGTGCCAGCAGCTTAGGGCCCGCCACCTGGGGTGAGCAGTTCTTC
CASSLGPATWGEQFF
>NA|NA|TRBJ1-4|TRBV30
TGTGCCTGGAGTGTAGGATTCCCAGGTACTGAAAAACTGTTTTTT
CAWSVGFPGTEKLFF
>TRBD2|NA|TRBJ2-1|TRBV4-2
TGTGCCAGCAGCCGACTAGCGGGGGTTGAGCAGTTCTTC
CASSRLAGVEQFF
>NA|NA|TRBJ2-7|TRBV30
TGTGCCTGGGGTCCCGGGTCTTCATCCTACGAGCAGTACTTC
CAWGPGSSSYEQYF
>NA|NA|TRBJ1-3|TRBV30
TGTGCCTGGAGTGTCGGTGGGTCCGGAAACACCATATATTTT
CAWSVGGSGNTIYF
>NA|NA|TRBJ1-6|TRBV15
TGTGCCACCAGCAGCCGACAGGTGGAATCACCCCTCCACTTT
CATSSRQVESPLHF
>NA|NA|TRBJ2-5|TRBV19
TGTGCCAGTAGTAGACAGGGAGGGATCCAAGAGACCCAGTACTTC
CASSRQGGIQETQYF
>NA|few|TRBJ1-1|TRBV2
TGTGCCAGCAGTGACCGGCGGGTGAACACTGAAGCTTTCTTT
CASSDRRVNTEAFF
>NA|NA|TRBJ2-6|TRBV14
TGTGCCAGCAGCCACCTAGGCGGGGCCAACGTCCTGACTTTC
CASSHLGGANVLTF
>TRBD1|once|TRBJ1-5|TRBV15
TGTGCCACCAGCAGAGATTTAACAGGGGGGGGGCAGCCCCAGCATTTT
CATSRDLTGGGQPQHF
>NA|NA|TRBJ1-1|TRBV20-1
TGCAGTGCTATCGACACAACCGTGCCCCCCTTT
CSAIDTTVPPF
>TRBD2|NA|TRBJ2-3|TRBV7-9
TGTGCCAGCAGCTTCGTCACGGGGGGTTCAGATACGCAGTATTTT
CASSFVTGGSDTQYF
>NA|NA|TRBJ2-1|TRBV4-3
TGCGCCAGCAGCCAAGAGACCCTCTCTAATGAGCAGTTCTTC
CASSQETLSNEQFF
>NA|NA|TRBJ1-1|TRBV6-5
TGTGCCAGTAAGGACACCTTGAACACTGAAGCTTTCTTT
CASKDTLNTEAFF
>NA|NA|TRBJ1-2|TRBV25-1
TGTGCCAGCAGTCGGGGAGAGGGTGGCTACACCTTC
CASSRGEGGYTF
>NA|NA|TRBJ1-1|TRBV19
TGTGCCAGTAGTACACAGGGAGCCGGGACTGAAGCTTTCTTT
CASSTQGAGTEAFF
>TRBD2|NA|TRBJ2-1|TRBV30
TGTGCCTGGAGTACCGCGGGGGACGGATGGAATGAGCAGTTCTTC
CAWSTAGDGWNEQFF
>TRBD1|NA|TRBJ1-2|TRBV7-2
TGTGCCAGCAGCCTATGGACAGGGGGCGACGGCTACACCTTC
CASSLWTGGDGYTF
>NA|NA|TRBJ2-2|TRBV9
TGTGCCAGCAGCGTAGGGGTGGGGGGAAACACCGGGGAGCTGTTTTTT
CASSVGVGGNTGELFF
>NA|NA|TRBJ1-2|TRBV5-6
TGTGCCAGCAGCTTGGCGGGGCTCAACTATGGCTACACCTTC
CASSLAGLNYGYTF
>NA|NA|TRBJ2-3|TRBV4-2
TGTGCCAGCAGCCAAGATAGGAGGAATAGGCAGTATTTT
CASSQDRRNRQYF
>NA|NA|TRBJ2-7|TRBV30
TGTGCCTGGCAGGGCGGTTACGAGCAGTACTTC
CAWQGGYEQYF
>TRBD1|once|TRBJ1-1|TRBV19
TGTGCCAGTAGTATGACAGGGGGGCTTACTGAAGCTTTCTTT
CASSMTGGLTEAFF
>NA|once|TRBJ1-2|TRBV6-5
TGTGCCAGCAACCAAGGGGGATTAAGTGGCTACACCTTC
CASNQGGLSGYTF
>NA|NA|TRBJ2-5|TRBV23-1
TGCGCCAGCAGTCAATTCCTCGGGGCGGGTGAGACCCAGTACTTC
CASSQFLGAGETQYF
>NA|NA|TRBJ2-2|TRBV6-6
TGTGCCAGCAGTTATATCCGGGGAGACACCGGGGAGCTGTTTTTT
CASSYIRGDTGELFF
>NA|NA|TRBJ1-4|TRBV6-2/TRBV6-3
TGTGCCAGCAGTTACGAGACCGGGGACGCCCCTAATGAAAAACTGTTTTTT
CASSYETGDAPNEKLFF
>NA|NA|TRBJ1-1|TRBV29-1
TGCAGCGTTGAAATCGTAACACCTGAAGCTTTCTTT
CSVEIVTPEAFF
>NA|NA|TRBJ1-5|TRBV28
TGTGCCAGCAGTTTAACTCTGACAGGAAGCAATCAGCCCCAGCATTTT
CASSLTLTGSNQPQHF
>NA|NA|TRBJ1-3|TRBV19
TGTGCCAGTAGTAAGGACGTCTTAAGGGACACCATATATTTT
CASSKDVLRDTIYF
>NA|NA|TRBJ2-3|TRBV2
TGTGCCAGTCTCGGATTAATCGGCACAGATACGCAGTATTTT
CASLGLIGTDTQYF
>TRBD1|NA|TRBJ2-7|TRBV7-9
TGTGCCAGCAGTCCAGAACCCGGGACAGGGGTTCACGAGCAGTACTTC
CASSPEPGTGVHEQYF
>NA|NA|TRBJ1-4|TRBV28
TGTGCCAGCAGTTTTGGGCAGCCTAATGAAAAACTGTTTTTT
CASSFGQPNEKLFF
>NA|NA|TRBJ1-5|TRBV28
TGTGCCAGCAGTCCCTTACGAGGGAAGGGTCGGCCCCAGCATTTT
CASSPLRGKGRPQHF
>NA|NA|TRBJ1-5|TRBV6-1
TGTGCCAGCAGTGAACAGGCTAATCAGCCCCAGCATTTT
CASSEQANQPQHF
>NA|NA|TRBJ2-2|TRBV19
TGTGCCAGTAGTAAAATTCTGGGCGGGAACACCGGGGAGCTGTTTTTT
CASSKILGGNTGELFF
>NA|NA|TRBJ1-2|TRBV7-2
TGTGCCAGCAGCACCTACGGGACAACTAACTATGGCTACACCTTC
CASSTYGTTNYGYTF
>NA|NA|TRBJ2-7|TRBV7-8
TGTGCCAGCAGCTCACAGGAACCCCCCGAGCAGTACTTC
CASSSQEPPEQYF
>NA|NA|TRBJ1-3|TRBV30
TGTGCCTGGATGGTGGGGGCTGGAAACACCATATATTTT
CAWMVGAGNTIYF
>NA|NA|TRBJ2-5|TRBV15
TGTGCCACCAGCCGAGGGGGACAAGAGACCCAGTACTTC
CATSRGGQETQYF
>TRBD2|NA|TRBJ2-3|TRBV4-3
TGCGCCAGCAGCGCAACTAGCGGGGGGCCCACAGATACGCAGTATTTT
CASSATSGGPTDTQYF
>TRBD1|NA|TRBJ2-7|TRBV5-1
TGCGCCAGCAGCTTGGCCGGGACAGGGGTTGTCTACGAGCAGTACTTC
CASSLAGTGVVYEQYF
>NA|NA|TRBJ1-1|TRBV4-1
TGCGCCAGCAGCCAAGTCCTTACGACCTTCAACACTGAAGCTTTCTTT
CASSQVLTTFNTEAFF
>NA|NA|TRBJ1-5|TRBV6-5
TGTGCCAGCAGTTACGGACAGAATCAGCCCCAGCATTTT
CASSYGQNQPQHF
>NA|NA|TRBJ2-7|TRBV19
TGTGCCAGTAGTATAGATTATGGAGCGGGCGGAATCTCCTACGAGCAGTACTTC
CASSIDYGAGGISYEQYF
>NA|NA|TRBJ2-5|TRBV18
TGTGCCAGCTCACGGGAAGAGACCCAGTACTTC
CASSREETQYF